The source of this TCR beta chain is a study of long-term antiretroviral therapy in people with HIV. Study details: Some samples came about a decade before the 2015 immediate-ART recommendation, and these were the earliest.

Running of the v3.0 immunoSEQ assay took place at survey level. TCRdb keeps only in-frame clones here, not all; method: immunoSEQ multiplex PCR. The sample has roughly 30,000 clones, around three quarters seen once; the top ten hold 5.5% to 8.5%. Concerning this clone itself: Its target is unknown.

Per germline, CDR1 MNHEY and CDR2 SVGAGI. V lost 4 bases and J lost 7; bases outside the gene matches: 7. The CDR3 length is 14 residues. Study-wide results and limits: Repertoires from HIV showed CDR3 length ranges narrower than those of controls.

The chain links TRBV6-5 to TRBJ1-5; 7 bases align to TRBD1. The TCR sequence derives from a man in his forties with HIV. The material sequenced was unsorted PBMCs, taken 0.3 years after starting antiretroviral therapy. The CDR3 DNA sequence: TGTGCCAGCAGTTCCGGGACAGTAGGCCAGCCCCAGCATTTT. Its protein is CASSSGTVGQPQHF.